This is a list of T cell receptor beta chains from one sample in a study of OX40 agonist ivuxolimab in advanced cancers. This table comes from immunoSEQ multiplex PCR, and its TCRdb copy is limited to in-frame clones, with some not included. The table records roughly 80,000 clones, about nine tenths of them present only once. Sequenced here: CD4+ or CD8+ T cells sorted from blood, sampled in a trial of the OX40 agonist ivuxolimab. Receptors originate from an adult with an advanced solid tumor such as melanoma, head and neck, liver or kidney cancer. Both conserved end residues are part of each CDR3.

j_call v_call cdr3_length cdr3_aa
TRBJ1-1 TRBV6-6 16 CASSRRRGAQNTEAFF
TRBJ1-5 TRBV30 16 CAWRRTGDGSNQPQHF
TRBJ1-5 TRBV6-1 17 CASSERGTRLSNQPQHF
TRBJ2-5 TRBV11-2 19 CASSLVRDSISGRQETQYF
TRBJ1-2 TRBV25-1 13 CASRISGRESYTF
TRBJ1-3 TRBV19 17 CASSVAVRPNIGNTIYF
TRBJ2-4 TRBV19 16 CASSSRGLTAKNIQYF
TRBJ2-2 TRBV7-8 16 CASSLMNPANTGELFF
TRBJ2-7 TRBV6-5 11 CASSYAGEQCF
TRBJ2-5 TRBV25-1 15 CASSRRGLAGETQYF
TRBJ1-5 TRBV6-1 15 CASSDNNGVDQPQHF
TRBJ2-1 TRBV9 17 CASSVGGRGTGGDEQFF
TRBJ2-2 TRBV7-3 17 CASSLTHGTGGTGELFF
TRBJ1-1 TRBV30 15 CAWSGVLTGGTEAFF
TRBJ2-1 TRBV13 15 CASSFTGQGVNEQFF
TRBJ1-1 TRBV18 12 CASSPSDTAAFF
TRBJ2-1 TRBV29-1 11 CSARVRNEQFF
TRBJ2-1 TRBV14 14 CASSPILAGVEQFF
TRBJ2-4 TRBV6-5 14 CASRTTGGADIQYF
TRBJ1-3 TRBV5-1 14 CASSPDGSGNTIYF
TRBJ2-7 TRBV18 12 CASSRTVYEQYF
TRBJ2-6 TRBV19 18 CASSHREGSGTGANVLTF
TRBJ1-3 TRBV6-6 15 CASRQQGARRNTIYF
TRBJ1-1 TRBV11-2 13 CASSLGQNTEAFF
TRBJ2-2 TRBV5-4 16 CASSLMASWDTGELFF
TRBJ1-5 TRBV5-1 14 CASSLWGGYQPQHF
TRBJ2-1 TRBV6-5 9 CASRTRGFF
TRBJ2-3 TRBV6-5 12 CASRHRGDTQYF
TRBJ1-2 TRBV4-2 13 CASSQVSVYGYTF
TRBJ1-3 TRBV19 15 CASRDRDFSGNTIYF
TRBJ1-1 TRBV27 15 CASRKMGGGSTEAFF
TRBJ1-6 TRBV18 15 CASSPSTGGDSPLHF
TRBJ1-4 TRBV27 15 CASSLQTGINEKLFF